This TCR beta chain emerged from a study of blood T cell repertoires in COVID-19. For the study at large: T cells, B-cell-depleted T cells, or PBMCs provided the cDNA or gDNA that served as material.

Assay: immunoSEQ multiplex PCR; the TCRdb copy retains only in-frame clones and omits some. This repertoire shows 300,000 to 400,000 clones, 80% to 90% found once; its top ten account for roughly 6.6%. The specimen sequenced was peripheral blood. The origin of this receptor is a woman aged 60-75 years with COVID-19, enrolled during active disease.

CDR3 loop: CASSLNRGGPNTIYF. CDR3 bases: TGCGCCAGCAGCCTTAACAGGGGAGGCCCAAACACCATATATTTT. This chain connects TRBV5-1 to TRBJ1-3; 7 bases are shared with TRBD1. Germline V CDR1 and CDR2: SGHRS, YFSETQ. Trimming removed 4 bases from V and 6 bases from J; junction bases left unmatched: 10. The CDR3 contains 15 residues.